This is a list of T cell receptor beta chains from one sample in a study of cytomegalovirus exposure and HLA in healthy donors. Repertoires were generated with immunoSEQ multiplex PCR, while TCRdb's copy carries only in-frame clones and drops some. The data hold approximately 170,000 clones, with 75% observed a single time. Sequenced: PBMCs. These receptors were collected from a male donor in good health and CMV-seronegative. Each CDR3 is given with its conserved first and last residue. The D gene is left open where the match is weak. Not all rows give a size; the values are once, few, many and, for expanded clones, a class.

D gene,V gene,clone size,J gene,CDR3 DNA,CDR3 protein
TRBD1,TRBV14,NA,TRBJ1-1,TGTGCCAGCAGCCGCATTAGGGACAGTGAAGCTTTCTTT,CASSRIRDSEAFF
TRBD1,TRBV18,NA,TRBJ2-5,TGTGCCAGCTCACCAACAGGGGTCCAAGAGACCCAGTACTTC,CASSPTGVQETQYF
NA,TRBV7-9,few,TRBJ1-5,TGTGCCAGCAGCTCATTAGCAGGGGGCAATCAGCCCCAGCATTTT,CASSSLAGGNQPQHF
NA,TRBV6-8,NA,TRBJ2-7,TGTGCCAGCAGATATCCGGGACAAAAGATCTCCTACGAGCAGTACTTC,CASRYPGQKISYEQYF
NA,TRBV5-6,NA,TRBJ2-5,TGTGCCAGCAGCCGGGCTGGGAGCCTTTGGGGGACCCAGTACTTC,CASSRAGSLWGTQYF
NA,TRBV29-1,NA,TRBJ1-2,TGCAGCGTTGGGGGGGTTCCCTATGGCTACACCTTC,CSVGGVPYGYTF
NA,TRBV21-1,NA,TRBJ1-5,TGTGCCAGCGCCACCTGGGACAGGATCAATCAGCCCCAGCATTTT,CASATWDRINQPQHF
NA,TRBV5-1,NA,TRBJ1-5,TGCGCCAGCAGCCTATTACCTAATCAGCCCCAGCATTTT,CASSLLPNQPQHF
NA,TRBV10-1,NA,TRBJ2-5,TGCGCCAGCAGTGGCCGGTGGGTCCGAGAGGGAAAAGAGACCCAGTACTTC,CASSGRWVREGKETQYF
TRBD1,TRBV18,NA,TRBJ1-2,TGTGCCAGCTACCGGACAGGGCGTAACTATGGCTACACCTTC,CASYRTGRNYGYTF
TRBD1,TRBV6-5,NA,TRBJ1-4,TGTGCCAGCAATTCCCATCCGGGACAGTCTGAAAAACTGTTTTTT,CASNSHPGQSEKLFF
TRBD1,TRBV4-3,once,TRBJ2-7,TGCGCCAGCAGCCGCGTAGTCGTGGGGACAGGGTTAAACGAGCAGTACTTC,CASSRVVVGTGLNEQYF
TRBD2,TRBV2,once,TRBJ2-5,TGTGCCAGCAGACTAGCGGGGACGTACCAAGAGACCCAGTACTTC,CASRLAGTYQETQYF
TRBD1,TRBV28,NA,TRBJ2-7,TGTGCCAGCGGGGCCGGGACAGGGATCGAGCAGTACTTC,CASGAGTGIEQYF
TRBD1,TRBV18,NA,TRBJ1-2,TGTGCCAGCTCACTGACAGGGGGCGCCTCTGAACATGGCTACACCTTC,CASSLTGGASEHGYTF
NA,TRBV27,once,TRBJ2-3,TGTGCCAGCAGTTTATCCCCGACGGGGTCAGATACGCAGTATTTT,CASSLSPTGSDTQYF
NA,TRBV28,NA,TRBJ1-3,TGTGCCAGCAGGCTCCCTGGAGTTGGAAACACCATATATTTT,CASRLPGVGNTIYF
TRBD2,TRBV4-3,NA,TRBJ2-1,TGCGCCAGCAGCCCGATGACTAGCGGGAGGGCCAATGAGCAGTTCTTC,CASSPMTSGRANEQFF
NA,TRBV7-2,NA,TRBJ1-4,TGTGCCAGCAGCTCGACAGAGAATGAAAAACTGTTTTTT,CASSSTENEKLFF
TRBD1,TRBV28,NA,TRBJ2-7,TGTGCCAGCAGTGGACAGGGGATGACCTACGAGCAGTACTTC,CASSGQGMTYEQYF
TRBD2,TRBV27,NA,TRBJ2-3,TGTGCCAGCAGTTTAGAGCGGGGCCAAACAGATACGCAGTATTTT,CASSLERGQTDTQYF
NA,TRBV10-3,NA,TRBJ1-1,TGTGCCATCAGTGTTGTGGGGGGAAGTTACGACACTGAAGCTTTCTTT,CAISVVGGSYDTEAFF
NA,TRBV27,NA,TRBJ1-1,TGTGCCAGCAGTTCCGGATACAGTTACACTGAAGCTTTCTTT,CASSSGYSYTEAFF
NA,TRBV30,NA,TRBJ1-1,TGTGCCTGGACAGGAAAAGCCACTGAAGCTTTCTTT,CAWTGKATEAFF
NA,TRBV10-3,few,TRBJ2-1,TGTGCCATCAGTGAGCGGACAGAACCTCCCTACAATGAGCAGTTCTTC,CAISERTEPPYNEQFF
TRBD1,TRBV5-4,NA,TRBJ2-7,TGTGCCAGCAGCTTAACCGGGACAGCTTCCTACGAGCAGTACTTC,CASSLTGTASYEQYF
NA,TRBV7-2,NA,TRBJ2-5,TGTGCCAGCAGCTTCGACACTTTAGAGACCCAGTACTTC,CASSFDTLETQYF
NA,TRBV7-9,NA,TRBJ1-1,TGTGCCAGCAGCTCAGAGGCGGGAACTGAAGCTTTCTTT,CASSSEAGTEAFF
TRBD2,TRBV6-1,NA,TRBJ2-2,TGTGCCAGCAGTCGGGGCGGGGGATGGACCGGGGAGCTGTTTTTT,CASSRGGGWTGELFF
TRBD1,TRBV5-1,few,TRBJ1-5,TGCGCCAGCAGCTTGGGGGGACAGGGACAGCCCCAGCATTTT,CASSLGGQGQPQHF
NA,TRBV7-2,NA,TRBJ1-5,TGTGCCAGCAGGAGACAGCACAATAGCAATCAGCCCCAGCATTTT,CASRRQHNSNQPQHF
NA,TRBV19,NA,TRBJ1-5,TGTGCCAGTATGGGCGGGACGGAGGGTTCTCAGCCCCAGCATTTT,CASMGGTEGSQPQHF
TRBD1,TRBV5-1,NA,TRBJ1-1,TGCGCCAGCAGCTTGCGACAGGGAGGCACTGAAGCTTTCTTT,CASSLRQGGTEAFF
TRBD1,TRBV28,NA,TRBJ1-1,TGTGCCAGCACTACCCTGGAGGGGGCGCGTACTGAAGCTTTCTTT,CASTTLEGARTEAFF
NA,TRBV18,NA,TRBJ2-7,TGTGCCAGCTCACCACCAAGCTTTTCGGCCTACGAGCAGTACTTC,CASSPPSFSAYEQYF
NA,TRBV27,NA,TRBJ2-3,TGTGCCAGCAGTAGGACTTCTACAGATACGCAGTATTTT,CASSRTSTDTQYF
TRBD1,TRBV9,NA,TRBJ1-4,TGTGCCAGCACACCGGGACAGGGGTCAACTAATGAAAAACTGTTTTTT,CASTPGQGSTNEKLFF
TRBD1,TRBV13,once,TRBJ2-7,TGTGCCAGCAGCTTAGGACTACCGGGACAGGGACACGAGCAGTACTTC,CASSLGLPGQGHEQYF
TRBD1,TRBV6-1,NA,TRBJ2-5,TGTGCCAGCAGTCCCCAGGGACAGGGGTGGGAGACCCAGTACTTC,CASSPQGQGWETQYF
TRBD1,TRBV30,NA,TRBJ2-3,TGTGCCTGGAGTGCGGGACAGGTGACAGATACGCAGTATTTT,CAWSAGQVTDTQYF
NA,TRBV2,NA,TRBJ1-1,TGTGCCAGCAGTGGGCAGTTGAACACTGAAGCTTTCTTT,CASSGQLNTEAFF